A single sample gave rise to the 4 T cell receptor beta chains below, sequenced in a study of Graves' ophthalmopathy and Graves' hyperthyroidism. Amplified TCR beta CDR3 regions were obtained using RNA transcripts as template. RT-PCR with HTBI primers came first, then second-round multiplex PCR. TCRdb reanalysed the multiplex PCR reads using MiXCR and keeps one entry per CDR3 protein. The profile shows over 500,000 distinct CDR3 sequences, approximately 21% of them singletons. The sample consisted of peripheral blood. The receptors were gathered from a woman aged 18-30 years with stable Graves' hyperthyroidism. Some clones in this sample may be carry-over from other donors' samples.

There are many counts of this clonotype. V gene TRBV28 combines with J gene TRBJ2-3, with TRBD1 identical over 8 bases. Germline loops: CDR1 MDHEN, CDR2 SYDVKM. V gave up 5 bases and J gave up 3 bases; unmatched junction bases: 10. CDR3 length: 16 residues. Written as DNA, the CDR3 is TGTGCCAGCAGTCCCGACAGGGGAGTGGCGACAGATACGCAGTATTTT. Amino acids: CASSPDRGVATDTQYF.

The chain has TRBV18 and TRBJ2-5; D possibly uses TRBD1 or TRBD2 (5 bases each). Trimming took off 2 bases at V and 5 bases at J, with 12 bases between the two ends. From germline, CDR1 is KGHSH and CDR2 LQKENI. The CDR3 sequence is 14 residues long. The CDR3 is CASSPWDRRETQYF. The CDR3 DNA follows: TGTGCCAGCTCACCATGGGACCGGAGGGAGACCCAGTACTTC.

V is TRBV13 and J is TRBJ2-7; 9 nucleotides align to TRBD1. The V and J ends lost 4 bases and 0 bases, in that order; junction bases with no gene match: 4. The V gene's germline CDR1 is PRHDT and CDR2 FYEKMQ (reference sequence). The CDR3 runs 15 residues. This CDR3 is CASSSRDRDSYEQYF. CDR3 coding DNA: TGTGCCAGCAGCTCCCGGGACAGGGACTCCTACGAGCAGTACTTC. The variable domain in full, completed from reference TRBV13 and TRBJ2-7, reads AAGVIQSPRHLIKEKRETATLKCYPIPRHDTVYWYQQGPGQDPQFLISFYEKMQSDKGSIPDRFSAQQFSDYHSELNMSSLELGDSALYFCASSSRDRDSYEQYFGPGTRLTVT.

The chain uses TRBV4-1 and TRBJ2-5; 9 nucleotides agree with TRBD2. Germline V gene sequence: CDR1 MGHRA, CDR2 YSYEKL. The CDR3 runs to 17 residues. V lost 5 bases and J lost 7; bases outside the gene matches: 17. This chain's CDR3 is CASSLLHGLASSWTQYF. The CDR3 nucleotides are TGCGCCAGCAGCTTGCTTCATGGACTAGCGTCTTCGTGGACCCAGTACTTC.